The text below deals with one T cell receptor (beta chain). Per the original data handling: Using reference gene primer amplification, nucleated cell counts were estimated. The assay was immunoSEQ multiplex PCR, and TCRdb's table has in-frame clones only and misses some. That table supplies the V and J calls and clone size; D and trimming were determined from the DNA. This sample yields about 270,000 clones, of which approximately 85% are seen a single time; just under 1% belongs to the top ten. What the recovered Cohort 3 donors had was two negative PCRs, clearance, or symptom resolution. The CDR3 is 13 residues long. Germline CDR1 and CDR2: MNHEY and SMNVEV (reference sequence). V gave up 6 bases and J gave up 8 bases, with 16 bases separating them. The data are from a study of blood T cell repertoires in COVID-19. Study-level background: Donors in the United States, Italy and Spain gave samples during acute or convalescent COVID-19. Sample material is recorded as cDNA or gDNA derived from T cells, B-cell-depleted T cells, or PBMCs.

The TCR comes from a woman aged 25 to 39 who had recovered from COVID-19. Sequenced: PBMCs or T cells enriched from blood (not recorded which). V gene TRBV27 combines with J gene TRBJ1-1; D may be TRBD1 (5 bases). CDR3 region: CASRLREGREAFF. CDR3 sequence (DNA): TGTGCCAGCAGACTAAGGGAGGGGCGCGAAGCTTTCTTT.